These 15 T cell receptor beta chains share one sample of origin, sequenced in a study of T cell responses to AZD1222 COVID-19 vaccine. TCRdb's copy holds only in-frame clones and misses some; the assay was immunoSEQ multiplex PCR. The sample consists of some 30,000 clones, approximately 91% of them appearing once. The material sequenced was peripheral blood, taken on day 0 of AZD1222 vaccination. Every receptor here comes from an adult in good health.

This clone was picked up one time. The chain has TRBV19 and TRBJ1-4; maybe TRBD1 (5 bases). CDR3 length: 21 residues. CDR1 and CDR2 (germline): LNHDA, SQIVND (reference sequence). Between the trimmed V and J ends, which lost 4 bases and 3 bases, there was a span of 30 bases. CDR3: CASSTDPRFEGRLFPNEKLFF. DNA of the CDR3: TGTGCCAGTAGTACAGACCCAAGATTTGAGGGGAGACTGTTTCCTAATGAAAAACTGTTTTTT. Variable domain in full (rest from reference TRBV19 and TRBJ1-4): DGGITQSPKYLFRKEGQNVTLSCEQNLNHDAMYWYRQDPGQGLRLIYYSQIVNDFQKGDIAEGYSVSREKKESFPLTVTSAQKNPTAFYLCASSTDPRFEGRLFPNEKLFFGSGTQLSVL.

The J gene is TRBJ1-1, the V gene TRBV6-5; a weak D match, TRBD1 (5 bases). From germline, CDR1 is MNHEY and CDR2 SVGAGI. V was cut by 7 bases and J by 5 bases, with 14 bases left in between. CDR3 length equals 13 residues. CDR3 loop: CASIWGEWTEAFF. The CDR3 coding sequence is TGTGCCAGCATTTGGGGGGAGTGGACTGAAGCTTTCTTT.

This sequence joins TRBV11-2 and TRBJ2-1, with 9 bases matching TRBD1. The V and J ends lost 5 bases and 4 bases, in that order; junction bases with no gene match: 9. CDR1 SGHAT and CDR2 FQNNGV come from the germline V gene. This CDR3 region has 16 residues. The CDR3 here is CASSTYRDREYNEQFF. Written as DNA, the CDR3 is TGTGCCAGCAGCACCTACCGGGACAGGGAATACAATGAGCAGTTCTTC.

The chain links TRBV2 to TRBJ2-1; 7 nucleotides align to TRBD1. The germline V gene encodes CDR1 SNHLY and CDR2 FYNNEI. This CDR3 is built from 14 residues. The junction had 3 bases not matched to a gene; V was cut back by 7 bases and J by 0 bases. The CDR3 is CASTWDSSYNEQFF. The CDR3 DNA reads as TGTGCCAGCACATGGGACAGCTCCTACAATGAGCAGTTCTTC.

This sequence joins TRBV6-5 and TRBJ1-1; possible D gene TRBD1, 5 bases. Trimming shortened V by 0 bases and J by 0 bases, and 8 bases separated the two germline ends. The CDR3 has 15 amino acids. CDR1 and CDR2 (germline): MNHEY, SVGAGI. The CDR3 is CASSYSPGMNTEAFF. In DNA form, the CDR3 reads TGTGCCAGCAGTTACTCGCCAGGGATGAACACTGAAGCTTTCTTT.

The chain uses TRBV5-6 and TRBJ2-7; no firm D call. This CDR3 contains 15 residues. CDR1 and CDR2 (germline): SGHDT, YYEEEE. V gave up 1 base and J gave up 0 bases, with 11 bases separating them. The CDR3 DNA is TGTGCCAGCAGCTTGTTGTTGGCTACCTCCTACGAGCAGTACTTC. Encoded protein: CASSLLLATSYEQYF.

This chain connects TRBV28 to TRBJ2-4; 7 bases are a match to TRBD1. V shed 7 bases and J 5 bases; nucleotides not matched to a gene: 8. CDR1 MDHEN and CDR2 SYDVKM come from the germline V gene. The CDR3 is made up of 14 amino acids. The chain's CDR3 is CASTPDRDQNIQYF. For the CDR3, the DNA is TGTGCCAGCACACCCGACAGGGACCAAAACATTCAGTACTTC.

This sequence joins TRBV6-5 and TRBJ2-1, with D perhaps matching TRBD2 (6 bases). The CDR3 is 13 residues long. Per the germline V gene, CDR1 is MNHEY and CDR2 is SVGAGI. V lost 10 bases and J lost 6, with 16 bases in between. CDR3 amino acids: CATMVGSRNEQFF. The CDR3 DNA follows: TGTGCCACCATGGTCGGGAGTCGCAATGAGCAGTTCTTC.

The table lists this clone with a count of one. The V call is TRBV5-4, the J call TRBJ2-7; TRBD2 might be the D (6 bases). Germline CDR1 and CDR2: SGHNT and YYREEE (reference sequence). This CDR3 spans 14 amino acids. V lost 4 bases to trimming and J lost 4 bases, with 15 bases between them. The CDR3: CASSLGTLLYEQYF. Written as DNA, the CDR3 is TGTGCCAGCAGCCTCGGGACTTTACTATACGAGCAGTACTTC.

CDR3 nucleotide sequence: TGTGCCAGCAGCTTGTACGCTGAAGCTTTCTTT. Residues: CASSLYAEAFF. V is TRBV11-2 and J is TRBJ1-1; D not certain. Trimming shortened V by 3 bases and J by 6 bases, and 5 bases separated the two germline ends. The CDR3 has 11 residues. Germline V gives CDR1 SGHAT, CDR2 FQNNGV.

This chain uses TRBV7-9 with TRBJ1-2; weak D call: TRBD1 (6 bases). The CDR3 length is 16 residues. In germline, CDR1 is SEHNR, CDR2 FQNEAQ (reference sequence). V dropped 4 bases and J dropped 5 bases, with 20 bases sitting between them. The CDR3 region has the DNA TGTGCCAGCAGCTCACGGCGGACAGCGCTCTTTTATGGCTACACCTTC. Protein: CASSSRRTALFYGYTF.

The CDR3 nucleotides are TGTGCCAGTAGTCTTGGACAGGGAAGCACCGGGGAGCTGTTTTTT. Protein product: CASSLGQGSTGELFF. The rearrangement uses TRBV19 and TRBJ2-2, with 8 bases aligning to TRBD1. The CDR3 covers 15 residues. Looked up from germline, CDR1 is LNHDA and CDR2 is SQIVND (reference sequence). Trimming at V came to 5 bases and at J to 4 bases, leaving 6 bases not matched to a gene.

The chain links TRBV19 to TRBJ2-7; 7 positions match TRBD1. Per the germline V gene, CDR1 is LNHDA and CDR2 is SQIVND (reference sequence). V shed 5 bases and J 2 bases; nucleotides not matched to a gene: 9. The CDR3 sequence is 15 residues long. The chain's CDR3 is CASSPRRTGTYEQYF. The CDR3 coding sequence is TGTGCCAGTAGTCCCCGTCGGACAGGAACCTACGAGCAGTACTTC.

The V and J genes are TRBV19 and TRBJ2-7; 10 bases match TRBD2. Looked up from germline, CDR1 is LNHDA and CDR2 is SQIVND (reference sequence). The CDR3 covers 16 residues. Trimming removed 4 bases from V and 3 bases from J; junction bases left unmatched: 9. CDR3 bases: TGTGCCAGTAGTAGGGGGGGACTAGCGCCTCTCTACGAGCAGTACTTC. Its translation is CASSRGGLAPLYEQYF.

The V gene is TRBV4-1, the J gene TRBJ1-4; 9 nucleotides line up with TRBD1. The junction had 6 bases not matched to a gene; V was cut back by 3 bases and J by 7 bases. CDR1 MGHRA and CDR2 YSYEKL come from the germline V gene. This CDR3 region has 15 residues. The CDR3 nucleotides are TGCGCCAGCAGCCAGATGGGACAGGGTTCTGAAAAACTGTTTTTT. It yields the protein CASSQMGQGSEKLFF.